What follows are 13 T cell receptor beta chains derived from one specimen sequenced in a study of blood T cell repertoires in COVID-19 (TCRdb year 2020). The library was built by means of the immunoSEQ multiplex PCR assay. Drawn from immuneACCESS, this table holds only the in-frame rearrangements with V and J called that TCRdb kept. Clones are partly lost; checked studies trace under half to an unresolved V gene and leave the rest unexplained. The sample yields hundreds of thousands of clones; roughly 87% were counted once. The top ten clonotypes cover about 8.9% of the sample. Material for sequencing was PBMCs or T cells enriched from blood (not recorded which). The receptors come from a woman aged 18-29 years who had recovered from COVID-19.

This chain links TRBV7-9 with TRBJ2-7; D is perhaps TRBD2 (5 bases). This CDR3 is built from 15 residues. V was trimmed by 5 bases and J by 0 bases, leaving 14 bases between them. Germline lookup yields CDR1 SEHNR and CDR2 FQNEAQ (reference sequence). CDR3 coding DNA: TGTGCCAGCAGCCAAGCTTCGGGGAGCTCCTACGAGCAGTACTTC. Its translation is CASSQASGSSYEQYF.

V gene TRBV2 combines with J gene TRBJ2-7; tentatively, D is TRBD1 (5 bases). The CDR3 has 14 amino acids. Per the germline V gene, CDR1 is SNHLY and CDR2 is FYNNEI. Trimming pared 4 bases from V and 5 bases from J, leaving 15 bases between. CDR3 loop: CASSVVWGGDEQYF. The CDR3, as DNA: TGTGCCAGCAGTGTAGTGTGGGGCGGAGACGAGCAGTACTTC.

The chain carries TRBV7-6 and TRBJ2-5; D ambiguous. Looked up from germline, CDR1 is SGHVS and CDR2 is FNYEAQ. The CDR3 length is 13 residues. With 5 bases removed from V and 1 base from J, the gap between germline ends came to 8 bases. CDR3 region: CASSPLPQETQYF. CDR3 coding DNA: TGTGCCAGCAGCCCCCTCCCCCAAGAGACCCAGTACTTC.

The chain recombines TRBV7-2 with TRBJ2-1, with TRBD2 matching over 12 bases. Germline CDR1 is SGHTA and CDR2 is FQGNSA. V lost 5 bases to trimming and J lost 16 bases; unmatched junction nucleotides: 12. The length of the CDR3 is 14 residues. CDR3 DNA sequence: TGTGCCAGCAGCCAGAGCCCTAGCGGGAGGGCCTCATTCTTC. This codes for CASSQSPSGRASFF.

This clone was recorded once. This rearrangement joins TRBV7-9 to TRBJ2-2, with a weak D call TRBD1 (5 bases). The ends were cut back, 1 base at V and 1 base at J, with 7 bases in the middle. The CDR3 loop spans 15 amino acids. CDR1 SEHNR and CDR2 FQNEAQ come from the germline V gene (reference sequence). The CDR3 sequence: CASSLVQGNTGELFF. CDR3 DNA sequence: TGTGCCAGCAGCTTAGTTCAGGGGAACACCGGGGAGCTGTTTTTT.

This chain uses TRBV5-1 with TRBJ2-7, with TRBD1 as a possible D gene (7 bases). Germline V gene sequence: CDR1 SGHRS, CDR2 YFSETQ. This CDR3 contains 14 residues. Trimming took off 4 bases at V and 3 bases at J, with 14 bases between the two ends. CDR3 bases: TGCGCCAGCAGCCCGCAGGGGGGCGGCTACGAGCAGTACTTC. The encoded protein is CASSPQGGGYEQYF.

The V and J genes are TRBV5-4 and TRBJ2-7; TRBD1 is a possible D gene (6 bases). V lost 1 base and J 1 base, leaving 15 bases between the germline ends. Germline V gives CDR1 SGHNT, CDR2 YYREEE (reference sequence). CDR3 length equals 16 residues. The CDR3 loop is CASSLWVRTASYEQYF. CDR3 bases: TGTGCCAGCAGCTTGTGGGTCCGGACAGCTTCCTACGAGCAGTACTTC.

V is TRBV2 and J is TRBJ2-3; perhaps TRBD1 as D (5 bases). V was cut by 5 bases and J by 1 base, with 13 bases left in between. The CDR3 covers 15 residues. CDR1 and CDR2 from the germline V gene are SNHLY and FYNNEI. This CDR3 is CASSMYLGGTDTQYF. The CDR3, as DNA: TGTGCCAGCAGTATGTACCTAGGGGGCACAGATACGCAGTATTTT. The complete variable domain, with remaining parts taken from reference TRBV2 and TRBJ2-3, reads EPEVTQTPSHQVTQMGQEVILRCVPISNHLYFYWYRQILGQKVEFLVSFYNNEISEKSEIFDDQFSVERPDGSNFTLKIRSTKLEDSAMYFCASSMYLGGTDTQYFGPGTRLTVL.

The chain links TRBV28 to TRBJ2-5; 8 bases are a match to TRBD1. Germline V gene sequence: CDR1 MDHEN, CDR2 SYDVKM. CDR3 length equals 15 residues. Trimming took 5 bases from V and 0 from J; bases not matched to a gene: 5. The CDR3 reads CASSTWTGNQETQYF. The CDR3 region has the DNA TGTGCCAGCAGTACTTGGACAGGGAACCAAGAGACCCAGTACTTC. Complete variable domain (other parts from reference TRBV28 and TRBJ2-5): DVKVTQSSRYLVKRTGEKVFLECVQDMDHENMFWYRQDPGLGLRLIYFSYDVKMKEKGDIPEGYSVSREKKERFSLILESASTNQTSMYLCASSTWTGNQETQYFGPGTRLLVL.

This clone was counted once. This chain links TRBV7-3 with TRBJ2-2, with D maybe TRBD1 (5 bases). Germline V gene lookup returns CDR1 SGHTA and CDR2 FQGTGA. This CDR3 spans 16 amino acids. Trimming took 1 base from V and 2 from J, leaving 11 bases between them. The CDR3 bases are TGTGCCAGCAGCTTAAGCAGGGCGGTAAACACCGGGGAGCTGTTTTTT. Translation: CASSLSRAVNTGELFF. Variable domain in full (rest from reference TRBV7-3 and TRBJ2-2): GAGVSQTPSNKVTEKGKYVELRCDPISGHTALYWYRQSLGQGPEFLIYFQGTGAADDSGLPNDRFFAVRPEGSVSTLKIQRTERGDSAVYLCASSLSRAVNTGELFFGEGSRLTVL.

The chain uses TRBV2 and TRBJ1-2; D is perhaps TRBD1 (5 bases). CDR1 and CDR2 from the germline V gene are SNHLY and FYNNEI. The CDR3 sequence is 12 residues long. Deletions cut 4 bases from V and 5 bases from J, with 8 bases between. The CDR3: CASSGEGYGYTF. The CDR3 DNA reads as TGTGCCAGCAGTGGGGAGGGGTATGGCTACACCTTC.

The CDR3 is CASSFWGQGNTEAFF. Written as DNA, the CDR3 is TGTGCCAGCAGCTTCTGGGGACAGGGGAACACTGAAGCTTTCTTT. The V gene is TRBV5-5, the J gene TRBJ1-1; 9 bases agree with TRBD1. Unmatched junction bases numbered 3, after V lost 2 bases and J lost 1 base. This CDR3 is built from 15 residues. Germline V gives CDR1 SGHKS, CDR2 YYEKEE (reference sequence).

The chain links TRBV9 to TRBJ1-1; 10 positions agree with TRBD1. V shed 2 bases and J 1 base; nucleotides not matched to a gene: 8. The CDR3 loop spans 17 amino acids. Germline values: CDR1 SGDLS, CDR2 YYNGEE. The CDR3 region is CASSVNPWTGGNTEAFF. The CDR3, as DNA: TGTGCCAGCAGCGTCAACCCCTGGACAGGGGGGAACACTGAAGCTTTCTTT.